This record looks at one TCR beta chain sequence and its context. The data are from a study of blood T cell repertoires in COVID-19. Study at large: Sites across the United States, Italy and Spain contributed samples from acute and convalescent COVID-19. T cells, B-cell-depleted T cells, or PBMCs supplied cDNA or gDNA.

Some clones are missing from TCRdb's copy, which holds only in-frame ones; the method was immunoSEQ multiplex PCR. The sample carries 40,000 to 55,000 clones, more than 85% recorded once. The germline V gene has CDR1 SGHRS and CDR2 YFSETQ. This CDR3 comprises 14 residues. V shed 5 bases and J shed 0 bases, with 10 bases lying between them. Specimen: peripheral blood. The clonotype was recovered from a woman older than 75 with acute or convalescent COVID-19. The gene calls are TRBV5-1 and TRBJ2-3; D might be TRBD2 (5 bases). This CDR3 is CASRAEGSTDTQYF. The CDR3, as DNA: TGCGCCAGCAGGGCTGAGGGTAGCACAGATACGCAGTATTTT.